These 9 T cell receptor beta chains originate from one sample sequenced in a study of T cell clusters in autoimmune cytopenias. TRB amplification used approximately 0.25 ug of peripheral blood genomic DNA. Multiplex touch-down PCR amplified TRB using TRB-A and TRB-B pools in one tube. TCRdb reprocessed the multiplex PCR reads; each CDR3 protein has one entry and no DNA is given. The sample's table shows 5,500 to 8,000 distinct CDR3 sequences. Sequencing was performed on peripheral blood. These receptor sequences come from a human donor with an autoimmune cytopenia or autoimmune hepatitis (not recorded which).

The rearrangement joins TRBV27 to TRBJ1-6; TCRdb's D call, TRBD1, is unchecked because there is no DNA. The CDR3 has 15 amino acids. CDR1 is MNHEY, CDR2 SMNVEV, per germline (reference sequence). The CDR3 spells CASSKRGTDNSPLHF.

The J gene is TRBJ1-2, the V gene TRBV15; TCRdb lists TRBD1, though no DNA is available to test this call. This CDR3 region has 13 residues. From germline, CDR1 is LNHNV and CDR2 YYDKDF (reference sequence). The CDR3 sequence is CATSGDRIYGYTF.

This chain uses TRBV13 with TRBJ1-1. The CDR3 sequence is 14 residues long. Germline assignment: CDR1 PRHDT and CDR2 FYEKMQ (reference sequence). The CDR3 sequence is CASSLRTVNTEAFF. The entire variable domain, with the rest obtained from reference TRBV13 and TRBJ1-1, is as follows: AAGVIQSPRHLIKEKRETATLKCYPIPRHDTVYWYQQGPGQDPQFLISFYEKMQSDKGSIPDRFSAQQFSDYHSELNMSSLELGDSALYFCASSLRTVNTEAFFGQGTRLTVV.

This clonotype is labeled medium-sized (0.01 to 0.1%) based on frequency. The chain carries TRBV19 and TRBJ2-7; TCRdb lists TRBD1, though no DNA is available to test this call. CDR1 and CDR2 from the germline V gene are LNHDA and SQIVND (reference sequence). This CDR3 has 16 residues. The CDR3 region is CASSIGQGAAIYEQYF. Looking up the rest from reference TRBV19 and TRBJ2-7 gives the full variable domain: DGGITQSPKYLFRKEGQNVTLSCEQNLNHDAMYWYRQDPGQGLRLIYYSQIVNDFQKGDIAEGYSVSREKKESFPLTVTSAQKNPTAFYLCASSIGQGAAIYEQYFGPGTRLTVT.

This clonotype counts as large by frequency. The chain couples TRBV27 to TRBJ1-2; TCRdb designates TRBD1, a call that cannot be tested without DNA. CDR3 length: 15 amino acids. Germline CDR1 MNHEY, CDR2 SMNVEV (reference sequence). The CDR3 sequence: CASSFEGTGRIGYTF.

V is TRBV6-5 and J is TRBJ2-7; TCRdb selects TRBD2, and the lack of DNA leaves this call unchecked. Germline-derived CDR1 and CDR2 are MNHEY and SVGAGI. This CDR3 is 15 amino acids long. The CDR3 reads CASSPRLAGAPEQYF.

This sequence joins TRBV18 and TRBJ1-2; TCRdb returns TRBD1, unconfirmable since there is no DNA. There are 16 residues in the CDR3. From germline, CDR1 is KGHSH and CDR2 LQKENI. CDR3 protein: CASSPFEGRAAGGYTF.

CDR3 loop: CASSLSELLSGANVLTF. The J gene is TRBJ2-6, the V gene TRBV12-3 or TRBV12-4. This CDR3 comprises 17 residues.

The J gene is TRBJ2-5, the V gene TRBV7-6. CDR1 SGHVS and CDR2 FNYEAQ come from the germline V gene. The CDR3 runs to 12 residues. This CDR3 is CASSLQGETQYF.